The clone carrying this T cell receptor beta chain was detected ten times or more. Its antigen is undetermined. This CDR3 comprises 12 residues. CDR1 and CDR2 (germline): SQVTM, ANQGSEA. Trimming pared 7 bases from V and 3 bases from J, leaving 12 bases between. This entry comes from a study of read filtering for tumor transcriptome and immune sequencing. Across the whole study: DNase treatment preceded whole-transcriptome library preparation. Study-level results: In IR-seq, single-read clonotypes were approximately 79% of clonotypes but 3.5% to 4% of reads. Correlation between methods rose after single-read clonotypes were removed. Compared with RNA-seq, IR-seq gave much higher clonotype depth and reliability.

Molecular barcoded adaptors covering alpha/delta and beta/gamma chains were used on 400 ng RNA. TCRdb analysed the reads with MiXCR anew, one entry per CDR3 protein. The profile shows about 46,000 distinct CDR3 sequences, 12% of them singletons. Sequenced sample: a population of CD138-negative cells sorted from bone marrow. This clonotype originated in a donor at least 40 years old with multiple myeloma. The chain carries TRBV29-1 and TRBJ1-1; tentatively, D is TRBD1 (6 bases). This chain's CDR3 is CSAEGGDTEAFF. The CDR3 region has the DNA TGCAGCGCCGAGGGGGGGGACACTGAAGCTTTCTTT.